The 12 T cell receptor beta chains given below trace back to one sample, sequenced in a study of CD8 T cells in Susac syndrome. With random hexamers, about 0.45 to 1 ug RNA was reverse transcribed. TCRdb reprocessed the immunoSEQ multiplex PCR reads with MiXCR, giving one entry per CDR3 protein. There are about 140,000 distinct CDR3 sequences in the sample; about 95% occur only once, and over 0.15% lies in the top ten. The sequencing input was CD8+ T cells from PBMCs. Receptor source: a human donor with Susac syndrome.

The genes are TRBV28 and TRBJ2-1; D is possibly TRBD2 (5 bases). CDR1 and CDR2 (germline): MDHEN, SYDVKM. V gave up 3 bases and J gave up 7 bases, with 10 bases separating them. The CDR3 is 13 amino acids. The CDR3 DNA sequence: TGTGCCAGCAGTTTCAACACTAGAAATGAGCAGTTCTTC. Translation gives CASSFNTRNEQFF.

The chain recombines TRBV13 with TRBJ2-7; unclear D gene. The germline V gene has CDR1 PRHDT and CDR2 FYEKMQ (reference sequence). This CDR3 contains 14 residues. Trimming removed 0 bases at V and 2 bases at J, with 8 bases between. CDR3 in DNA: TGTGCCAGCAGCTTAGGACTTTCAACCTACGAGCAGTACTTC. Protein product: CASSLGLSTYEQYF.

The genes are TRBV11-2 and TRBJ1-2; tentatively, D is TRBD1 (6 bases). The germline V gene encodes CDR1 SGHAT and CDR2 FQNNGV. V lost 1 base and J lost 8, with 11 bases in between. The CDR3 extends over 13 amino acids. The CDR3 sequence is CASSLGGGDGYTF. The CDR3 DNA sequence: TGTGCCAGCAGCTTAGGGGGGGGCGACGGCTACACCTTC.

V gene TRBV30 combines with J gene TRBJ1-1, with D perhaps TRBD1 (5 bases). Per the germline V gene, CDR1 is GTSNPN and CDR2 is SVGIG (reference sequence). This CDR3 is built from 14 residues. V was clipped by 3 bases and J by 3 bases, with 14 bases between them. CDR3 DNA sequence: TGTGCCTGGAGCCCCGGAATGGGGGACACTGAAGCTTTCTTT. This translates into CAWSPGMGDTEAFF.

The chain recombines TRBV7-9 with TRBJ2-1; D is possibly TRBD2 (6 bases). This CDR3 spans 14 amino acids. Germline-derived CDR1 and CDR2 are SEHNR and FQNEAQ (reference sequence). The ends were cut back, 5 bases at V and 1 base at J, with 9 bases in the middle. CDR3 region: CASSAGLSYNEQFF. The CDR3 DNA reads TGTGCCAGCAGCGCGGGACTGTCCTACAATGAGCAGTTCTTC.

The chain has TRBV14 and TRBJ2-3; D unclear. This CDR3 has 12 residues. V was clipped by 1 base and J by 5 bases, with 4 bases between them. Germline loops: CDR1 SGHDN, CDR2 FVKESK. The CDR3 loop reads CASSQVQDTQYF. The CDR3 coding sequence is TGTGCCAGCAGCCAAGTTCAAGATACGCAGTATTTT.

V is TRBV28 and J is TRBJ1-2, with 7 bases lining up with TRBD1. CDR3 length: 13 amino acids. V was pared by 6 bases and J by 2 bases, with 3 bases of the junction left unmatched. Germline V lookup: CDR1 MDHEN, CDR2 SYDVKM. Here the CDR3 reads CASSNRGNYGYTF. The CDR3 coding sequence is TGTGCCAGCAGCAACAGGGGCAACTATGGCTACACCTTC.

The chain links TRBV4-1 to TRBJ2-7; D perhaps matches TRBD1 (5 bases). From germline, CDR1 is MGHRA and CDR2 YSYEKL. This CDR3 has 15 residues. The V end lost 0 bases, the J end lost 1 base, and 10 bases lay between the germline ends. CDR3 coding DNA: TGCGCCAGCAGCCAAGATCAAAGGGGATCCTACGAGCAGTACTTC. This sequence encodes CASSQDQRGSYEQYF.

The CDR3: CSADSGERSYEQYF. The CDR3 DNA reads TGCAGTGCTGACAGCGGGGAGCGGTCCTACGAGCAGTACTTC. This sequence joins TRBV20-1 and TRBJ2-7; 7 bases align to TRBD2. Germline assignment: CDR1 DFQATT and CDR2 SNEGSKA (reference sequence). V lost 5 bases, J lost 1 base, and 8 bases stayed unmatched. The CDR3 contains 14 residues.

The rearrangement links TRBV5-1 to TRBJ2-2; possible D gene TRBD1, 5 bases. Germline loops: CDR1 SGHRS, CDR2 YFSETQ. Trimming cost V 4 bases and J 9 bases, with 16 bases left between them. CDR3 length: 14 amino acids. The CDR3 here is CASSALTGDRELFF. The CDR3 DNA sequence: TGCGCCAGCAGCGCGCTAACAGGAGACCGGGAGCTGTTTTTT.

The V call is TRBV20-1, the J call TRBJ2-5; no reliable D call. The germline CDR1 and CDR2 sequences are DFQATT and SNEGSKA (reference sequence). V gave up 6 bases and J gave up 4 bases, with 21 bases separating them. The CDR3 totals 15 residues. CDR3: CSAPNPSGMGETQYF. CDR3 nucleotide sequence: TGCAGTGCACCCAATCCGAGTGGAATGGGAGAGACCCAGTACTTC.

J is TRBJ2-4 and V is TRBV2; 11 bases align to TRBD2. Germline V CDR1 and CDR2: SNHLY, FYNNEI. Trimming cost V 10 bases and J 6 bases; bases outside gene matches: 2. CDR3 length equals 12 residues. The CDR3 region is CATLAGGNIQYF. The CDR3 DNA reads TGTGCCACCCTAGCGGGAGGAAACATTCAGTACTTC.